The 21 T cell receptor beta chains below come from one sample, sequenced in a study of T cell responses to AZD1222 COVID-19 vaccine. Only in-frame clones appear in the TCRdb table, and some are missing; sequencing was by immunoSEQ multiplex PCR. This table has about 150,000 clones, more than 85% appearing once. Material: peripheral blood, obtained 28 days after the second AZD1222 dose. These receptors were taken from an adult who received the AZD1222 COVID-19 vaccine.

V usage is TRBV7-2 and J usage is TRBJ2-3; 10 nucleotides agree with TRBD2. This CDR3 contains 16 residues. Trimming removed 5 bases from V and 0 bases from J; junction bases left unmatched: 5. Germline lookup yields CDR1 SGHTA and CDR2 FQGNSA. CDR3 DNA: TGTGCCAGCAGCATGGGACTAGCGCAGAGCACAGATACGCAGTATTTT. Its protein product is CASSMGLAQSTDTQYF.

The chain couples TRBV14 to TRBJ2-7, with TRBD1 matching 10 bases. This CDR3 has 15 residues. Losses at the gene ends were 4 bases for V and 2 bases for J; bases not matched to a gene: 5. Germline V gives CDR1 SGHDN, CDR2 FVKESK. CDR3 residues: CASSRQGAQAYEQYF. In DNA, the CDR3 is TGTGCCAGCAGCCGACAGGGGGCACAGGCCTACGAGCAGTACTTC.

The chain has TRBV29-1 and TRBJ1-1; tentative D call: TRBD1 (6 bases). Trimming pared 5 bases from V and 0 bases from J, leaving 13 bases between. The length of the CDR3 is 14 residues. Germline-derived CDR1 and CDR2 are SQVTM and ANQGSEA. CDR3 DNA sequence: TGCAGCGTTAATATCCGACAGGTGAACACTGAAGCTTTCTTT. Translating gives CSVNIRQVNTEAFF. The complete variable domain, with remaining parts taken from reference TRBV29-1 and TRBJ1-1, reads SAVISQKPSRDICQRGTSLTIQCQVDSQVTMMFWYRQQPGQSLTLIATANQGSEATYESGFVIDKFPISRPNLTFSTLTVSNMSPEDSSIYLCSVNIRQVNTEAFFGQGTRLTVV.

The chain carries TRBV7-3 and TRBJ2-1, with 7 bases identical to TRBD2. The V gene end was trimmed by 6 bases and the J gene end by 5 bases; junction bases not matched to a gene: 7. Germline V gene data show CDR1 as SGHTA and CDR2 as FQGTGA. The CDR3 totals 14 residues. The DNA for the CDR3 is TGTGCCAGCAGTCGCGGCAGCGGGAACAATGAGCAGTTCTTC. Protein sequence: CASSRGSGNNEQFF.

The chain combines TRBV7-9 with TRBJ2-1; the D call may be TRBD1 or TRBD2 (5 bases each). Germline assignment: CDR1 SEHNR and CDR2 FQNEAQ (reference sequence). The ends were cut back, 5 bases at V and 0 bases at J, with 5 bases in the middle. CDR3 length: 13 amino acids. The CDR3 region has the DNA TGTGCCAGCAGCGGGGGCTCCTACAATGAGCAGTTCTTC. It is translated as CASSGGSYNEQFF. Together with reference TRBV7-9 and TRBJ2-1, the CDR3 gives the full variable domain: DTGVSQNPRHKITKRGQNVTFRCDPISEHNRLYWYRQTLGQGPEFLTYFQNEAQLEKSRLLSDRFSAERPKGSFSTLEIQRTEQGDSAMYLCASSGGSYNEQFFGPGTRLTVL.

The chain has TRBV5-5 and TRBJ2-7; 8 bases agree with TRBD1. This CDR3 region has 14 residues. Germline-derived CDR1 and CDR2 are SGHKS and YYEKEE (reference sequence). V was clipped by 0 bases and J by 3 bases; unmatched bases: 2. DNA for the CDR3: TGTGCCAGCAGCTTGGTCGGACAGGGCTACGAGCAGTACTTC. It codes for CASSLVGQGYEQYF.

The genes are TRBV2 and TRBJ2-4; no clear D. V gave up 7 bases and J gave up 0 bases, with 10 bases separating them. CDR1 SNHLY and CDR2 FYNNEI come from the germline V gene. The CDR3 contains 14 residues. The CDR3 reads CASNYGLAKNIQYF. In DNA form, the CDR3 reads TGTGCCAGCAATTACGGGTTAGCCAAAAACATTCAGTACTTC.

The V gene is TRBV2, the J gene TRBJ2-1, with TRBD2 matching 8 bases. CDR1 and CDR2 from the germline V gene are SNHLY and FYNNEI. The CDR3 totals 14 residues. V lost 5 bases, J lost 7 bases, and 7 bases stayed unmatched. For the CDR3, the DNA is TGTGCCAGCAGTACTAGCGGCGGCGGAAATGAGCAGTTCTTC. Its protein product is CASSTSGGGNEQFF.

The gene calls are TRBV7-8 and TRBJ1-2, with 8 nucleotides matching TRBD1. With 7 bases clipped from V and 2 bases from J, the junction kept 9 bases outside the gene matches. The CDR3 totals 15 residues. Germline V gives CDR1 SGHVS, CDR2 FQNEAQ. Written as DNA, the CDR3 is TGTGCCAGCACCTACCGGACAGGGACGAACTATGGCTACACCTTC. It is translated as CASTYRTGTNYGYTF.

The rearrangement joins TRBV5-1 to TRBJ2-2; no reliable D call. The CDR3 extends over 15 amino acids. With 4 bases removed from V and 3 bases from J, the gap between germline ends came to 13 bases. The germline V gene encodes CDR1 SGHRS and CDR2 YFSETQ. The CDR3 loop reads CASSPVHSDTGELFF. CDR3 bases: TGCGCCAGCAGCCCAGTCCATTCGGACACCGGGGAGCTGTTTTTT.

This clone came up once. The V gene is TRBV2, the J gene TRBJ1-5, with 9 bases identical to TRBD1. J lost 11 bases, V lost 6 bases, and 14 bases had no gene match. The CDR3 is made up of 15 amino acids. The germline V gene has CDR1 SNHLY and CDR2 FYNNEI. DNA of the CDR3: TGTGCCAGCAGGGGACAGGGCCCCCTCAGTGGGGCCCAGCATTTT. Translated: CASRGQGPLSGAQHF.

The chain recombines TRBV6-1 with TRBJ1-5; a possible D gene is TRBD1 (5 bases). Looked up from germline, CDR1 is MNHNS and CDR2 is SASEGT. Deletions cut 0 bases from V and 3 bases from J, with 9 bases between. CDR3 length: 15 residues. In DNA form, the CDR3 reads TGTGCCAGCAGTGAAGCGGGGGTCCCCAATCAGCCCCAGCATTTT. Residues: CASSEAGVPNQPQHF.

V and J are TRBV19 and TRBJ2-1; 14 bases are shared with TRBD2. The CDR3 sequence is 15 residues long. The germline V gene encodes CDR1 LNHDA and CDR2 SQIVND (reference sequence). The V and J ends lost 6 bases and 8 bases, in that order; junction bases with no gene match: 6. CDR3 sequence reads: CASRGGLAGVYEQFF. CDR3 sequence (DNA): TGTGCCAGTAGAGGGGGACTAGCGGGAGTGTATGAGCAGTTCTTC.

V usage is TRBV2 and J usage is TRBJ1-1; D remains ambiguous. The length of the CDR3 is 13 residues. Germline values: CDR1 SNHLY, CDR2 FYNNEI. Trimming left V 3 bases short and J 1 base short, with 6 bases between. CDR3 nucleotides: TGTGCCAGCAGTGATCACGAGAACACTGAAGCTTTCTTT. Translating it yields CASSDHENTEAFF.

J is TRBJ1-6 and V is TRBV10-3; D possibly corresponds to TRBD1 (5 bases). The V end was cut by 3 bases, the J end by 3 bases, with 9 bases between. The CDR3 spans 15 residues. The germline CDR1 and CDR2 sequences are ENHRY and SYGVKD. As DNA, the CDR3 is TGTGCCATCAGTGACGGGGCAGTCTATAATTCACCCCTCCACTTT. Protein product: CAISDGAVYNSPLHF.

The chain is built from TRBV30 and TRBJ2-7, with 7 bases that match TRBD2. The CDR3 runs 14 residues. The junction had 11 bases not matched to a gene; V was cut back by 2 bases and J by 7 bases. Germline V gives CDR1 GTSNPN, CDR2 SVGIG (reference sequence). CDR3 nucleotide sequence: TGTGCCTGGAGTACGCCTGCGGGAGTGGGTGAGCAGTACTTC. It translates to CAWSTPAGVGEQYF. The full variable domain, rest sourced from reference TRBV30 and TRBJ2-7, is SQTIHQWPATLVQPVGSPLSLECTVEGTSNPNLYWYRQAAGRGLQLLFYSVGIGQISSEVPQNLSASRPQDRQFILSSKKLLLSDSGFYLCAWSTPAGVGEQYFGPGTRLTVT.

V is TRBV19 and J is TRBJ2-5; a possible D gene is TRBD1 (5 bases). This CDR3 is 15 amino acids long. V gave up 0 bases and J gave up 5 bases, with 13 bases separating them. The germline CDR1 and CDR2 sequences are LNHDA and SQIVND (reference sequence). The CDR3 coding sequence is TGTGCCAGTAGTATAGATTGGGGCCAGACGGAGACCCAGTACTTC. Translation gives CASSIDWGQTETQYF.

J is TRBJ1-1 and V is TRBV7-2, with no clear D. This CDR3 region has 14 residues. Looked up from germline, CDR1 is SGHTA and CDR2 is FQGNSA. The V and J ends lost 4 bases and 2 bases respectively, with 11 bases between them. The CDR3 loop reads CASSSLSRNTEAFF. CDR3 coding DNA: TGTGCCAGCAGCTCACTTTCCAGAAACACTGAAGCTTTCTTT.

The chain joins TRBV21-1 to TRBJ1-1. TRBV21-1 is described as a pseudogene. CDR3 length equals 14 residues. The CDR3 coding sequence is TGTGCCAGCAGACACTCGACCAAAGGGACTGAAGCTTTCTTT. Its protein product is CASRHSTKGTEAFF.

This sequence joins TRBV4-3 and TRBJ1-2, with D perhaps matching TRBD1 (5 bases). Per germline, CDR1 LGHNA and CDR2 YSLEER. Trimming removed 4 bases from V and 0 bases from J, with 15 bases in between. The CDR3 consists of 16 residues. This CDR3 reads CASSRDRDHANYGYTF. The CDR3 nucleotides are TGCGCCAGCAGCCGCGACCGGGACCACGCTAACTATGGCTACACCTTC.

The chain uses TRBV27 and TRBJ2-7; 9 bases line up with TRBD1. Per germline, CDR1 MNHEY and CDR2 SMNVEV (reference sequence). Losses at the gene ends were 3 bases for V and 5 bases for J; bases not matched to a gene: 5. The CDR3 loop spans 14 amino acids. The CDR3 DNA sequence: TGTGCCAGCAGTTTCGGGACAGGGAAGGACGAGCAGTACTTC. Encoded protein: CASSFGTGKDEQYF.